This TCR beta chain comes out of a study of regulatory T cells in long-lasting Graves disease. This clonotype has at least ten counts. No antigen is known for it. The time point: newly diagnosed GD, antithyroid drugs for less than 3 months. The TCR library was made from RNA that had been extracted from PBMCs in TRIzol. CDR3-region Arm-PCR and iRepertoire HTBI primers produced the TCR beta libraries. Each CDR3 protein is one row after TCRdb ran MiXCR on the multiplex PCR reads. The data show hundreds of thousands of distinct CDR3 sequences, with 16% seen just once and approximately 12% held by the top ten. J gave up 6 bases and V 2 bases, and 3 bases lay outside the gene matches. Germline V gene data show CDR1 as MNHEY and CDR2 as SVGAGI. This CDR3 comprises 15 residues. Overall study results and limits: TRBV28, TRBJ1-2 and TRBJ2-5 were segments that persistent disease favored.

These data are also associated with another study on T cells in Graves' hyperthyroidism and ophthalmopathy. That investigation notes: In the first-round RT-PCR of the TCR CDR3, the HTBI primer set was used.

The clonotype comes from a man aged 18 to 35 with Graves disease. The chain is built from TRBV6-5 and TRBJ2-2, with 10 bases identical to TRBD2. The sample here was peripheral blood mononuclear cells (PBMCs), taken at new diagnosis, from a patient treated with antithyroid drugs. The CDR3: CASSYAGLAAGELFF. The CDR3 DNA reads TGTGCCAGCAGTTACGCAGGACTAGCGGCCGGGGAGCTGTTTTTT.